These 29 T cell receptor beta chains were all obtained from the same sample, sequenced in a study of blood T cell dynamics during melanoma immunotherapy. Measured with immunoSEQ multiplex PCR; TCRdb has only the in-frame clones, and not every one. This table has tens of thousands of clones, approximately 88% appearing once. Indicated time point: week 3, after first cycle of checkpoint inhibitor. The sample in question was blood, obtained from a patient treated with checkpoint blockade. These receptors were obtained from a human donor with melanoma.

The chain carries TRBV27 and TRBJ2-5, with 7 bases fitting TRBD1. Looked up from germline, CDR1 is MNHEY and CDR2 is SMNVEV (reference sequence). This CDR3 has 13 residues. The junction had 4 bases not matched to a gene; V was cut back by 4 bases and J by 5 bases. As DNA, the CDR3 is TGTGCCAGCAGTTCAGGGGGTATCGAGACCCAGTACTTC. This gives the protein CASSSGGIETQYF.

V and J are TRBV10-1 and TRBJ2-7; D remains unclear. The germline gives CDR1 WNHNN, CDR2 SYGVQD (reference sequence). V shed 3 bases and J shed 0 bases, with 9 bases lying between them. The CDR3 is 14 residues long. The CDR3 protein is CASSEEVYSYEQYF. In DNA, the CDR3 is TGCGCCAGCAGTGAAGAGGTATACTCCTACGAGCAGTACTTC.

The chain's CDR3 is CASRKITEKGTEQYGYTF. The CDR3, as DNA: TGTGCCAGTCGAAAAATTACCGAGAAAGGGACGGAGCAATATGGCTACACCTTC. V and J are TRBV27 and TRBJ1-2; the D gene is possibly TRBD1 (5 bases). Germline V gene sequence: CDR1 MNHEY, CDR2 SMNVEV (reference sequence). The CDR3 has 18 residues. Trimming removed 9 bases at V and 5 bases at J, with 31 bases between.

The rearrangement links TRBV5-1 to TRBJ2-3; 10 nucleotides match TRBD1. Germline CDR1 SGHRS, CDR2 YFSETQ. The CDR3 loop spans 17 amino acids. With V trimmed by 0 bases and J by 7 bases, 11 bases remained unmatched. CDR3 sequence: CASSLALGQGPANTQYF. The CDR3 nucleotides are TGCGCCAGCAGCTTGGCCTTGGGACAGGGGCCCGCGAATACGCAGTATTTT.

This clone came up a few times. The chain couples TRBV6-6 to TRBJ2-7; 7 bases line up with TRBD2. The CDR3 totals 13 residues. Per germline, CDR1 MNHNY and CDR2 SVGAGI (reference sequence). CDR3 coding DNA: TGTGCTACTAAAAACGGGGGGTCCTACGAGCAGTACTTC. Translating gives CATKNGGSYEQYF.

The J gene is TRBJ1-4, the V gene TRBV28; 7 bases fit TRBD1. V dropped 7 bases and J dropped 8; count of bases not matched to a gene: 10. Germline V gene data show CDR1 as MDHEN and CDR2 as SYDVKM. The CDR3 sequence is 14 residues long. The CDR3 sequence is CASKVRGLGEKLFF. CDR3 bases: TGTGCCAGCAAAGTAAGGGGGCTAGGAGAAAAACTGTTTTTT.

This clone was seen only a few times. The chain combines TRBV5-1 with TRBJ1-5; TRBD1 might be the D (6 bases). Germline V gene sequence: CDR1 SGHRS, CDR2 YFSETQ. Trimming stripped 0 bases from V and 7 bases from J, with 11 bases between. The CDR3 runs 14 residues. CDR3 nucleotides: TGCGCCAGCAGCTTGGCGGGGGGCGACCAGCCCCAGCATTTT. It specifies CASSLAGGDQPQHF.

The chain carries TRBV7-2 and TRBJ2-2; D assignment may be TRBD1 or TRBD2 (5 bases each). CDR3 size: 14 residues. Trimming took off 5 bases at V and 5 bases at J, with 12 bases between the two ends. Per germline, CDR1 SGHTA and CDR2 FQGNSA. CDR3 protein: CASSRRGVTGELFF. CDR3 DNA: TGTGCCAGCAGCCGAAGAGGGGTAACCGGGGAGCTGTTTTTT.

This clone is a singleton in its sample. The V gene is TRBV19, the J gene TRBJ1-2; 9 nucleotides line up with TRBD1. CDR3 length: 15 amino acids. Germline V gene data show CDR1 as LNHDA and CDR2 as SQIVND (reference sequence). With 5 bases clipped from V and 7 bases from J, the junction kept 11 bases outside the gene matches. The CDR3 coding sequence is TGTGCCAGTAGTTCGCCGGCACAGGGGGCCGGTGGCTACACCTTC. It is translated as CASSSPAQGAGGYTF.

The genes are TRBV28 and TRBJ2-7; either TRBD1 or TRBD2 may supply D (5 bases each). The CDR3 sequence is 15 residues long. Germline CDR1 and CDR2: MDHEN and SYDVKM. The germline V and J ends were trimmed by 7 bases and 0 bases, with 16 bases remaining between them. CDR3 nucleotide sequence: TGTGCCAGCACTCTAAGGGCAGGGAGCTCCTACGAGCAGTACTTC. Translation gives CASTLRAGSSYEQYF.

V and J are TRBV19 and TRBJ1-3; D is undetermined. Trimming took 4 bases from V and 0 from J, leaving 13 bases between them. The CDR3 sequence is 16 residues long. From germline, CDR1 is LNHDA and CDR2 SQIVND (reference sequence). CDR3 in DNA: TGTGCCAGTAGTACCTCCCTAGACTCCTCTGGAAACACCATATATTTT. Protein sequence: CASSTSLDSSGNTIYF.

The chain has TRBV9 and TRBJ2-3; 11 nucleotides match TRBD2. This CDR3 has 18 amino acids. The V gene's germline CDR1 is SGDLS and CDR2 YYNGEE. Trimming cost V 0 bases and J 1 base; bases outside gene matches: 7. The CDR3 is CASSVGGSGGAGTDTQYF. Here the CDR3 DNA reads TGTGCCAGCAGCGTAGGAGGTAGCGGGGGGGCGGGCACAGATACGCAGTATTTT.

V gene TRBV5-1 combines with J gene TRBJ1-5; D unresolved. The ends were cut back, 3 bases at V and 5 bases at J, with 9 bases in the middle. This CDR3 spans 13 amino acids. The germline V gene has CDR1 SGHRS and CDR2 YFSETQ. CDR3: CASSSDGDQPQHF. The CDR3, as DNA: TGCGCCAGCAGCTCGGACGGGGATCAGCCCCAGCATTTT.

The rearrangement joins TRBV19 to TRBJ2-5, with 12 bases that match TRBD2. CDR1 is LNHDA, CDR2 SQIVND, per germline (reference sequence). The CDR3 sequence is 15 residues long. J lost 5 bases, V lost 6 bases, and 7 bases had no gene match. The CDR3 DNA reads TGTGCCAGTAGCCTCAGACTAGCGGGGGTGGAGACCCAGTACTTC. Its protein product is CASSLRLAGVETQYF.

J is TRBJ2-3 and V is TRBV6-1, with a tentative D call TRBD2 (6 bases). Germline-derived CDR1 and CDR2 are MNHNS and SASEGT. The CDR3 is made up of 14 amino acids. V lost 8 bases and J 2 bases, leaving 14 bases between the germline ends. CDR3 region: CASEDPSDTDTQYF. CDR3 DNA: TGTGCCAGCGAAGACCCTAGCGACACAGATACGCAGTATTTT.

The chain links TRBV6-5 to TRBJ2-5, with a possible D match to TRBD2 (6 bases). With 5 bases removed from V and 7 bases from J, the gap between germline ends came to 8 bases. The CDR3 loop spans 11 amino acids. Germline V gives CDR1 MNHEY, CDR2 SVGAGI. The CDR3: CASSVGGTQYF. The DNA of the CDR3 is TGTGCCAGCAGTGTCGGGGGGACCCAGTACTTC.

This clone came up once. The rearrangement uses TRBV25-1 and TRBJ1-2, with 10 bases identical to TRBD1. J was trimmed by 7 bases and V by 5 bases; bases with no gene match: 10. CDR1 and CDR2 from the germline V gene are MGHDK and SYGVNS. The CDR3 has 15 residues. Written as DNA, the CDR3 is TGTGCCAGCAGTCCCGCCGGGACAGGGGCTGGTGGCTACACCTTC. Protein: CASSPAGTGAGGYTF.

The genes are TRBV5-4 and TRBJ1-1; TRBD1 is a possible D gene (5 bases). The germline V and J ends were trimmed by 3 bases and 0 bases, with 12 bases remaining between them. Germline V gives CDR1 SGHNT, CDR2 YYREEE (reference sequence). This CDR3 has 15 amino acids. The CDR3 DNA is TGTGCCAGCAGCTACGGGACTATCATGAACACTGAAGCTTTCTTT. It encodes CASSYGTIMNTEAFF. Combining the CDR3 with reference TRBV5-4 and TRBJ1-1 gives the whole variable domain ETGVTQSPTHLIKTRGQQVTLRCSSQSGHNTVSWYQQALGQGPQFIFQYYREEENGRGNFPPRFSGLQFPNYSSELNVNALELDDSALYLCASSYGTIMNTEAFFGQGTRLTVV.

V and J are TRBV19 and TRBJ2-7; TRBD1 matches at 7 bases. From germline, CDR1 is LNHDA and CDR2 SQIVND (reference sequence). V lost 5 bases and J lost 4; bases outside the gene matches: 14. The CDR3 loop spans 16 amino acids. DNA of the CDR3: TGTGCCAGTAGTCTTCGGACAGGAGAAACTAAATACGAGCAGTACTTC. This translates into CASSLRTGETKYEQYF.

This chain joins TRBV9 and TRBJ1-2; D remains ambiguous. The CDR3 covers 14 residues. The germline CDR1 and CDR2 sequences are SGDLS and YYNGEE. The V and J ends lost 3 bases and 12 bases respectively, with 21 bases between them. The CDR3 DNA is TGTGCCAGCAGCGCCCGACCCCCGATGGCTACTGACACCTTC. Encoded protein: CASSARPPMATDTF.

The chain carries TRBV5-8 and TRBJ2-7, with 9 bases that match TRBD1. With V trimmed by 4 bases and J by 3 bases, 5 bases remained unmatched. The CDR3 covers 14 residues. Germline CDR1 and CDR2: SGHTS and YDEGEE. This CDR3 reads CASSQTTGGYEQYF. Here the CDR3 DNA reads TGTGCCAGCAGCCAGACGACAGGGGGCTACGAGCAGTACTTC.

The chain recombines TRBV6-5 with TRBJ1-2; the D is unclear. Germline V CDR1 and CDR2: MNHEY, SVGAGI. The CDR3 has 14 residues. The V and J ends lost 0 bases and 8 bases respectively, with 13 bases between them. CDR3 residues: CASSYSTGGEGYTF. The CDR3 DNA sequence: TGTGCCAGCAGTTACTCGACGGGAGGAGAGGGCTACACCTTC.

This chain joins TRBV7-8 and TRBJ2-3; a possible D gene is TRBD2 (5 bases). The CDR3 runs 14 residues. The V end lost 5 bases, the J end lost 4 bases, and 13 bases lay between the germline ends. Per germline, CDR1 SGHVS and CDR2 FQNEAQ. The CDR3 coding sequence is TGTGCCAGCAGCCCCCCCAGCGGTTCAGATACGCAGTATTTT. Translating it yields CASSPPSGSDTQYF.

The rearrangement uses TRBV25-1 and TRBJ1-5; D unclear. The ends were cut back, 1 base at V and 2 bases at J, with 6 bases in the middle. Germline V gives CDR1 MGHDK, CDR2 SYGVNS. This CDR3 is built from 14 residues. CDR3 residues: CASSEFGGNQPQHF. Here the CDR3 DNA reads TGTGCCAGCAGTGAATTTGGAGGCAATCAGCCCCAGCATTTT.

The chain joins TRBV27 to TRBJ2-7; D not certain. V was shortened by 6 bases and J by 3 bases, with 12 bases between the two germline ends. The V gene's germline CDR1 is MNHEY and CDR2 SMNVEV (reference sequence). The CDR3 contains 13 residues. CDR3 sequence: CASSLGRSYEQYF. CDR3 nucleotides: TGTGCCAGCAGCCTAGGCAGAAGCTACGAGCAGTACTTC.

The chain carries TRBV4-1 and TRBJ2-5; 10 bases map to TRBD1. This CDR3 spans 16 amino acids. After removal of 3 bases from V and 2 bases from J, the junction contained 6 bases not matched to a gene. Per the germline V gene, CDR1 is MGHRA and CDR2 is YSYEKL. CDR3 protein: CASSHRQGAGQETQYF. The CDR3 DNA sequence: TGCGCCAGCAGCCATCGACAGGGGGCTGGACAAGAGACCCAGTACTTC.

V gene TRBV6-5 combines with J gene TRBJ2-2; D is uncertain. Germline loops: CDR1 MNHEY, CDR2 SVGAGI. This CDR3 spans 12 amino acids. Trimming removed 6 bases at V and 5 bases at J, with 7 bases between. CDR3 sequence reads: CASRTRTGELFF. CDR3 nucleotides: TGTGCCAGCAGAACAAGGACCGGGGAGCTGTTTTTT.

The CDR3 DNA reads as TGTGCCAGCAGTTCCCTTAACTTGGGGTCTGGGGAGCTGTTTTTT. Translating gives CASSSLNLGSGELFF. This rearrangement joins TRBV6-6 to TRBJ2-2; D ambiguous. V shed 4 bases and J shed 8 bases, with 17 bases lying between them. CDR3 length: 15 residues. The germline V gene has CDR1 MNHNY and CDR2 SVGAGI (reference sequence).

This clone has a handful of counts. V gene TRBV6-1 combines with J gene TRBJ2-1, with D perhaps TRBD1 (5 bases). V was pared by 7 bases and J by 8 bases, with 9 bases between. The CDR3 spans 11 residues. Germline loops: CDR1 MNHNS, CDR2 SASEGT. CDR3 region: CASKTAYEQFF. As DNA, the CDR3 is TGTGCCAGCAAGACAGCCTATGAGCAGTTCTTC.